This TCR beta chain stems from a study of T cell repertoires in cytomegalovirus infection. Study context: From public TCR beta signatures came an indication of both CMV infection and matching HLA type.

This clonotype was detected ten times or more. Its specificity is unknown. The V gene lost 6 bases and the J gene lost 2 bases, with 14 bases spanning the gap. CDR1 and CDR2 from the germline V gene are DFQATT and SNEGSKA (reference sequence). The CDR3 has 14 residues. Study findings and constraints: Cumulative frequency of public TCR beta families picked out carriers of CMV plus the relevant HLA. Predominance within the ex vivo response was attributable to HLA-C-restricted CMV-specific TCR beta clonotypes.

In TCRdb, the reads were re-called with MiXCR into one record per CDR3 protein. The table has roughly 240,000 distinct CDR3 sequences, around 6.4% seen once. The sequence came from a human donor in good health (CMV status not recorded). Some clones in this sample may be carry-over from other donors' samples. The chain is built from TRBV20-1 and TRBJ2-1; either TRBD1 or TRBD2 may fit D (6 bases each). Sequenced sample: PBMCs. The CDR3 nucleotides are TGCAGTGCCAGACGGGGGCCCCCCTACAATGAGCAGTTCTTC. It specifies CSARRGPPYNEQFF.